Each of the 14 T cell receptor beta chains below was sequenced from the same sample in a study of Ad26.COV2.S vaccination and SARS-CoV-2 variants. Noted treatment: roughly 19 received Ad26.COV2.S at low or high dose, single or two shots; 5 received placebo; per-sample allocation not given. At day 63 after the first vaccine or placebo injection, samples were drawn. TCRdb keeps only in-frame clones here, not all; method: immunoSEQ multiplex PCR. In the table there are hundreds of thousands of clones, 80% to 90% of which are singletons. The material was peripheral blood, obtained in a trial of Ad26.COV2.S vaccine versus placebo. The receptors were gathered from a person between 18 and 59 years old who received the Ad26.COV2.S COVID-19 vaccine or a placebo.

The gene calls are TRBV13 and TRBJ2-1, with 15 bases identical to TRBD2. V was pared by 5 bases and J by 3 bases, with 8 bases of the junction left unmatched. CDR3 length: 18 residues. Germline V gene lookup returns CDR1 PRHDT and CDR2 FYEKMQ (reference sequence). CDR3 DNA sequence: TGTGCCAGCAGCCCCAGGACTAGCGGGGGGGCTAACTACAATGAGCAGTTCTTC. It codes for CASSPRTSGGANYNEQFF. The full variable domain, rest sourced from reference TRBV13 and TRBJ2-1, is AAGVIQSPRHLIKEKRETATLKCYPIPRHDTVYWYQQGPGQDPQFLISFYEKMQSDKGSIPDRFSAQQFSDYHSELNMSSLELGDSALYFCASSPRTSGGANYNEQFFGPGTRLTVL.

In DNA, the CDR3 is TGCGCCAGCAGCCAAGCTCTTTCGGGGTATGGGGAGACCCAGTACTTC. As protein: CASSQALSGYGETQYF. The V and J genes are TRBV4-1 and TRBJ2-5, with TRBD2 as a possible D gene (5 bases). Germline CDR1 reads MGHRA; CDR2 reads YSYEKL. The CDR3 runs to 16 residues. V was cut by 1 base and J by 5 bases, with 17 bases left in between.

The V and J genes are TRBV20-1 and TRBJ2-1; D gene ambiguous. CDR1 and CDR2 (germline): DFQATT, SNEGSKA (reference sequence). The CDR3 spans 10 residues. The V end lost 6 bases, the J end lost 6 bases, and 6 bases lay between the germline ends. The CDR3 sequence: CSAPGNEQFF. The CDR3 DNA sequence: TGCAGTGCCCCCGGCAATGAGCAGTTCTTC.

The V and J genes are TRBV3-1 (or the pseudogene TRBV3-2) and TRBJ2-5; tentative D call: TRBD2 (6 bases). The CDR3 has 15 residues. Germline-derived CDR1 and CDR2 are LGHDT and YNNKEL (reference sequence). V gave up 3 bases and J gave up 4 bases, with 15 bases separating them. CDR3 nucleotide sequence: TGTGCCAGCAGCCAGACAGCGGGTTTGGTAGAGACCCAGTACTTC. Protein: CASSQTAGLVETQYF.

The rearrangement joins TRBV7-8 to TRBJ1-2, with D maybe TRBD1 (6 bases). CDR3 size: 13 residues. Germline V CDR1 and CDR2: SGHVS, FQNEAQ. V shed 5 bases and J shed 4 bases, with 11 bases lying between them. In nucleotides, the CDR3 is TGTGCCAGCAGCACAGCGGACAGCTATGGCTACACCTTC. The encoded protein is CASSTADSYGYTF.

The rearrangement joins TRBV7-8 to TRBJ1-5; no clear D gene. The CDR3 consists of 14 residues. V lost 5 bases and J 1 base, leaving 9 bases between the germline ends. Germline-derived CDR1 and CDR2 are SGHVS and FQNEAQ. In DNA form, the CDR3 reads TGTGCCAGCAGCCGAGGGAGCAGCAATCAGCCCCAGCATTTT. Encoded protein: CASSRGSSNQPQHF.

The rearrangement joins TRBV30 to TRBJ1-2, with 8 bases fitting TRBD1. Germline trimming cut 6 bases from V and 7 bases from J; bases unmatched to any gene: 13. Looked up from germline, CDR1 is GTSNPN and CDR2 is SVGIG (reference sequence). The CDR3 runs 14 residues. CDR3 bases: TGTGCCTGCCCCAGGACAGGGATAAATATTGGCTACACCTTC. As protein: CACPRTGINIGYTF.

The chain joins TRBV4-3 to TRBJ1-3, with 8 positions matching TRBD1. There are 15 residues in the CDR3. Germline CDR1 LGHNA, CDR2 YSLEER. J lost 3 bases, V lost 1 base, and 2 bases had no gene match. The CDR3 nucleotides are TGCGCCAGCAGCCAAGCGACAGGGGTTGGAAACACCATATATTTT. Encoded protein: CASSQATGVGNTIYF.

Here the CDR3 reads CATPGQRIYGYTF. DNA of the CDR3: TGTGCCACCCCGGGACAGAGGATCTATGGCTACACCTTC. The chain has TRBV25-1 and TRBJ1-2; TRBD1 matches 7 bases. The CDR3 consists of 13 residues. V shed 10 bases and J 4 bases; nucleotides not matched to a gene: 9. Looked up from germline, CDR1 is MGHDK and CDR2 is SYGVNS.

The chain is built from TRBV7-9 and TRBJ2-7; 12 bases line up with TRBD1. CDR3 length equals 14 residues. Germline V gives CDR1 SEHNR, CDR2 FQNEAQ (reference sequence). The V segment lost 5 bases and the J segment 7 bases; nucleotides outside the gene matches: 6. The CDR3 region has the DNA TGTGCCAGCAGCCCTCGGGACAGGGGGCCTGAGCAGTACTTC. The encoded protein is CASSPRDRGPEQYF.

This chain links TRBV19 with TRBJ2-2; a weak D match, TRBD1 (6 bases). The ends were cut back, 7 bases at V and 0 bases at J, with 9 bases in the middle. Germline V gene sequence: CDR1 LNHDA, CDR2 SQIVND (reference sequence). The CDR3 is made up of 14 amino acids. The DNA of the CDR3 is TGTGCCAGTATACAGGGCGCGAACACCGGGGAGCTGTTTTTT. Its protein is CASIQGANTGELFF.

The chain carries TRBV7-3 and TRBJ1-2, with 7 nucleotides matching TRBD1. The CDR3 covers 18 residues. Germline CDR1 is SGHTA and CDR2 is FQGTGA. Trimming took 0 bases from V and 0 from J; bases not matched to a gene: 10. In nucleotides, the CDR3 is TGTGCCAGCAGCTTAACCCCCTGGACAGGCCAATCTAACTATGGCTACACCTTC. Residues: CASSLTPWTGQSNYGYTF.

V and J are TRBV19 and TRBJ1-5; TRBD1 is a possible D gene (5 bases). V was pared by 7 bases and J by 3 bases, with 10 bases between. The CDR3 totals 13 residues. The germline gives CDR1 LNHDA, CDR2 SQIVND (reference sequence). CDR3 loop: CASKGEYNQPQHF. For the CDR3, the DNA is TGTGCCAGTAAAGGGGAATACAATCAGCCCCAGCATTTT.

This clone was seen a few times. The CDR3, as DNA: TGTGCCAGTAGGCCATCGCCCGGACAGGGGTTGCCCCAGCATTTT. Translation: CASRPSPGQGLPQHF. This chain connects TRBV19 to TRBJ1-5, with 9 bases fitting TRBD1. V lost 6 bases, J lost 9 bases, and 12 bases stayed unmatched. Germline values: CDR1 LNHDA, CDR2 SQIVND (reference sequence). The CDR3 is made up of 15 amino acids.